This T cell receptor (beta chain) comes out of a study of control samples from healthy donors and cancer patients. The CDR3 spans 14 residues. Per germline, CDR1 MNHEY and CDR2 SVGAGI. Trimming stripped 6 bases from V and 3 bases from J, with 14 bases between. This table comes from immunoSEQ multiplex PCR, and its TCRdb copy is limited to in-frame clones, with some not included. The table has 79,000 or so clones, 85% to 90% seen once. The TCR comes from a woman in her 50s with colorectal cancer. The chain uses TRBV6-5 and TRBJ1-1; D is unresolved. The specimen was PBMCs. The CDR3 loop is CASRRTVWDTEAFF. The CDR3 DNA follows: TGTGCCAGCAGAAGAACGGTTTGGGACACTGAAGCTTTCTTT.